This record covers a single TCR beta chain. Its antigen remains unknown. TCRdb keeps only in-frame clones here, not all; method: immunoSEQ multiplex PCR. Found here are approximately 130,000 clones, over 75% of them singletons; the top ten hold around 5%. The data belong to a study of T cell responses to AZD1222 COVID-19 vaccine. General study points: The donors showed a predominance of white British ancestry and of females, with possible underestimation of clonal diversity. Spike-specific TCR breadth and depth rose after two AZD1222 doses.

There are 15 residues in the CDR3. Looked up from germline, CDR1 is SEHNR and CDR2 is FQNEAQ (reference sequence). Trimming left V 6 bases short and J 1 base short, with 14 bases between. The source was peripheral blood, collected 28 days after the second AZD1222 dose. This clonotype was obtained from an adult who received the AZD1222 COVID-19 vaccine. This rearrangement joins TRBV7-9 to TRBJ2-3; tentatively, D is TRBD1 or TRBD2 (6 bases each). The CDR3: CASRLQEGGTDTQYF. Written as DNA, the CDR3 is TGTGCCAGCAGGTTACAGGAGGGGGGCACAGATACGCAGTATTTT.